The clone carrying this T cell receptor (beta chain) was observed a handful of times. What it binds is unknown. V shed 2 bases and J 1 base; nucleotides not matched to a gene: 8. This CDR3 region has 17 residues. This entry comes from a study of T-cell memory formation after mild COVID-19. About the study: Largely donor-specific sequence clusters came from a couple of donors. Overall study results and limits: Chiefly within CM and EM were the contracting CD4+ clones; CD8+ ones were within EMRA.

TCR alpha and TCR beta cDNA libraries with sample barcodes and UMIs came from 5'RACE using constant-segment primers. In TCRdb, the 5' RACE reads were re-called with MiXCR into one record per CDR3 protein. Counted here are almost 250,000 distinct CDR3 sequences, 15% occurring once; the ten biggest clones make up around 2%. What was sequenced was PBMCs or a T cell subset sorted from them (not recorded which). The TCR was taken from an adult woman who had mild COVID-19 (a few samples of this study predate the infection). Cell type and time point are not known. This sequence joins TRBV12-3 or TRBV12-4 and TRBJ2-3; 8 nucleotides match TRBD1. CDR3 nucleotide sequence: TGTGCCAGCAGTTTAACCCCAGGGGGCTGGGGCACAGATACGCAGTATTTT. It is translated as CASSLTPGGWGTDTQYF.